The clone carrying this T cell receptor beta chain was found a few times. Antigen unknown. These data belong to a study of blood T cells in healthy people across ages. Whole-study findings and limits: Strong correlation was found linking TCR beta diversity to naive T cell percentage. Older age coincided with a roughly linear decline in TCR beta diversity per million T cells.

The junction had 8 bases not matched to a gene; V was cut back by 3 bases and J by 9 bases. From germline, CDR1 is LGHNA and CDR2 YSLEER. This CDR3 contains 16 residues. Through a sample-barcoded 5' primer and a J-beta primer mix, a second PCR was run for roughly 7 to 11 cycles. Sequencing of every sample gave 2.5 million or more CDR3-containing paired-end reads. Each CDR3 protein is one row after TCRdb ran MiXCR on the 5' RACE reads. The data show around 1,600,000 distinct CDR3 sequences, with approximately 43% seen just once and just over 4% held by the top ten. The chain recombines TRBV4-3 with TRBJ1-6; 10 bases agree with TRBD1. The TCR comes from a woman aged 18-35 years in good health. What was sequenced was blood. The CDR3 nucleotides are TGCGCCAGCAGCCAGGGAGACAGGGGGCAGGGTTCACCCCTCCACTTT. This encodes CASSQGDRGQGSPLHF.